The clone carrying this TCR beta chain appeared once. V shed 0 bases and J shed 1 base, with 4 bases lying between them. Per germline, CDR1 SGHRS and CDR2 YFSETQ. This CDR3 is built from 14 residues. The data were taken from a study of blood T cell repertoires in COVID-19. Looking at the study overall: Sample material is recorded as cDNA or gDNA derived from T cells, B-cell-depleted T cells, or PBMCs.

Only in-frame clones appear in the TCRdb table, and some are missing; sequencing was by immunoSEQ multiplex PCR. The table has 250,000 to 400,000 clones, roughly 90% seen once. Sequenced sample: peripheral blood. The TCR was taken from a woman aged 25 to 39 with COVID-19, enrolled during active disease. The chain recombines TRBV5-1 with TRBJ2-2; the D is unclear. CDR3 sequence (DNA): TGCGCCAGCAGCTTGGCAGGGAACACCGGGGAGCTGTTTTTT. It codes for CASSLAGNTGELFF.